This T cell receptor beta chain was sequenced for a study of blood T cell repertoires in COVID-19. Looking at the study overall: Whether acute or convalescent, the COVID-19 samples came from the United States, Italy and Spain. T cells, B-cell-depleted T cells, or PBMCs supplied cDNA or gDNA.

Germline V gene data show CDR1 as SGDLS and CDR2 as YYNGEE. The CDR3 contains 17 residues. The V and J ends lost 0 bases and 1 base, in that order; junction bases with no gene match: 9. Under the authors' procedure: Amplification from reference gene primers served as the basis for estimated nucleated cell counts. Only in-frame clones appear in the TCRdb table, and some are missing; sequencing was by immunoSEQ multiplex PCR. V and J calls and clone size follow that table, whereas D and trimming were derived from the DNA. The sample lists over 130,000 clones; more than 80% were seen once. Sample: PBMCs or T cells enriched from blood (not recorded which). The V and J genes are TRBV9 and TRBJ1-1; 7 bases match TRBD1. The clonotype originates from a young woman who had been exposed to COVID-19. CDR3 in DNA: TGTGCCAGCAGCGTAGTTCCGGAGGGGGCAGGGAACACTGAAGCTTTCTTT. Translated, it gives CASSVVPEGAGNTEAFF.